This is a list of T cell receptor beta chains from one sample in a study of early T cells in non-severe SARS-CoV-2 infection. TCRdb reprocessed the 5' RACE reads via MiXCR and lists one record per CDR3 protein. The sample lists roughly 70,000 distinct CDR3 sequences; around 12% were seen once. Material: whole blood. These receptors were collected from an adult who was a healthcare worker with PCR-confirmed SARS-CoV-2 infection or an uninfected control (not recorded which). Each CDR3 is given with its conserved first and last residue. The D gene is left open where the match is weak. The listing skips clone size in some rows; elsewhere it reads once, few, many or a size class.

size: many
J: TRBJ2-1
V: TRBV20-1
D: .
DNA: TGCAGTGCCGCTAGGGACTTGGGTAATGAGCAGTTCTTC
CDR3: CSAARDLGNEQFF

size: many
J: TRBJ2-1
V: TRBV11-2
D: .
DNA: TGTGCCAGCAGCTTAGTGCGGAGCTCCTACAATGAGCAGTTCTTC
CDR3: CASSLVRSSYNEQFF

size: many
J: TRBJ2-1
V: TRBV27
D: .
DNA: TGTGCCAGCAGTTTATCATCGGGGGGCGGTGAGCAGTTCTTC
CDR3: CASSLSSGGGEQFF

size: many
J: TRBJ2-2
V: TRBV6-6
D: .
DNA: TGTGCCAGCAGTTACGCTACCGGGGAGCTGTTTTTT
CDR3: CASSYATGELFF

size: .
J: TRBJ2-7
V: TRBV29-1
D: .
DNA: TGCAGCGTCGGGGTTTCCTACGAGCAGTACTTC
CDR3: CSVGVSYEQYF

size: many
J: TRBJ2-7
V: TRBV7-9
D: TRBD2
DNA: TGTGCCAGCAGCCCCGGACTAGCGCTTGCCGAGCAGTACTTC
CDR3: CASSPGLALAEQYF

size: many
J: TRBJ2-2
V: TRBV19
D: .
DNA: TGTGCCAGTAGTATATCCGGGGAGCTGTTTTTT
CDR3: CASSISGELFF

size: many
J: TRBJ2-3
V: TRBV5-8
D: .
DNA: TGTGCCAGCAGCTTGGCGCAGCATACGCAGTATTTT
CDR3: CASSLAQHTQYF

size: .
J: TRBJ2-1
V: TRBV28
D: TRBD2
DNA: TGTGCCAGCAGTTTATGGGCTAGCGGGGACTACAATGAGCAGTTCTTC
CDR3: CASSLWASGDYNEQFF

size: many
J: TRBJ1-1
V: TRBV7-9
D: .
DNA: TGTGCCAGCAGCGGGCGCCTGAACACTGAAGCTTTCTTT
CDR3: CASSGRLNTEAFF

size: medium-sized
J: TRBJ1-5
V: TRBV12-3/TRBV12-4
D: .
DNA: TGTGCCAGCAGTCCCGATCCCACGCCCCAGCATTTT
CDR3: CASSPDPTPQHF

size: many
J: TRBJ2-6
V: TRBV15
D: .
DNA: TGTGCCACCAGCAGAGATACAGGGACTGGGGCCAACGTCCTGACTTTC
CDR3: CATSRDTGTGANVLTF

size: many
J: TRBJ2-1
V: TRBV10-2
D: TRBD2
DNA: TGCGCCAGCAGCCTAGCGGAGCCACTCTACAATGAGCAGTTCTTC
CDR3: CASSLAEPLYNEQFF

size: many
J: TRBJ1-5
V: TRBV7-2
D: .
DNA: TGTGCCAGCAGCTTTAGCAATCAGCCCCAGCATTTT
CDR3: CASSFSNQPQHF

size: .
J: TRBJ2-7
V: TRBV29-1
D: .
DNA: TGCAGCGTTTTGGATCCAACTCCATACGAGCAGTACTTC
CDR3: CSVLDPTPYEQYF

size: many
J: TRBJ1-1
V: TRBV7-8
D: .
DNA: TGTGCCAGCAGCTTCGGACTTAACACTGAAGCTTTCTTT
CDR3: CASSFGLNTEAFF

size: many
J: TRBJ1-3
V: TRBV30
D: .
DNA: TGTGCCTGGAGTGTAGGATCCTCTGGAAACACCATATATTTT
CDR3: CAWSVGSSGNTIYF

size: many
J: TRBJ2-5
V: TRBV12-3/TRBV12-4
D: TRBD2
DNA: TGTGCCAGCAGTGCCCACGTATCTGCGGGGGGGCCTGAGACCCAGTACTTC
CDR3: CASSAHVSAGGPETQYF

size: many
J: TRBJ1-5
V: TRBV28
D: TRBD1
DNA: TGTGCCAGCACCACACAGGGGGCGAATCAGCCCCAGCATTTT
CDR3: CASTTQGANQPQHF

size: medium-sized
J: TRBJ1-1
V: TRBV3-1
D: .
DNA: TGTGCCAGCAGCCTGAACAGGGATACTGAAGCTTTCTTT
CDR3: CASSLNRDTEAFF

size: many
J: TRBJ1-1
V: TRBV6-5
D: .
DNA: TGTGCCAGCAGTTATCAGAGAACGAACACTGAAGCTTTCTTT
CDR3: CASSYQRTNTEAFF

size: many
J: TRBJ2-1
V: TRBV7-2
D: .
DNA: TGTGCCAGCAGCTTGTCCGGGGCCGACAATGAGCAGTTCTTC
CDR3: CASSLSGADNEQFF

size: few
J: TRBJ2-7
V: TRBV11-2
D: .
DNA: TGTGCCAGCAGCTTTACTCGGGCTTATGTGCAGTACTTC
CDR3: CASSFTRAYVQYF

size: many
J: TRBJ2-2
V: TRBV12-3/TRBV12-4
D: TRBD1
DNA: TGTGCCAGCAGAACGAGACAGGGTATCGACACCGGGGAGCTGTTTTTT
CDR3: CASRTRQGIDTGELFF

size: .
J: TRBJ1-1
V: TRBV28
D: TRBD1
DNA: TGTGCCAGCACCCTGGGGACAGGGCTGGGCACTGAAGCTTTCTTT
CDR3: CASTLGTGLGTEAFF

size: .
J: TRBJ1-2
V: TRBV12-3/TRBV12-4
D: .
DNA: TGTGCCAGCAGTACTTACAGGGAGAACTATGGCTACACCTTC
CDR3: CASSTYRENYGYTF

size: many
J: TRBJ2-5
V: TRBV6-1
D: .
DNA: TGTGCCAGCAGTGCCCCTATGGGCAGGGCTGGAGAGACCCAGTACTTC
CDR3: CASSAPMGRAGETQYF

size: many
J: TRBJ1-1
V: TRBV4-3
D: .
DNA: TGCGCCAGCAGCCAAGGATGGACGGGATCGAACACTGAAGCTTTCTTT
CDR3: CASSQGWTGSNTEAFF

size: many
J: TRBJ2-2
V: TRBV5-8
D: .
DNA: TGTGCCAGCAGCCTCGCCGGGACCAACACCGGGGAGCTGTTTTTT
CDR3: CASSLAGTNTGELFF

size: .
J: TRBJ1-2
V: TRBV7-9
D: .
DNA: TGTGCCAGCAGTCGCACGTCTCATGGCTACACCTTC
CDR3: CASSRTSHGYTF

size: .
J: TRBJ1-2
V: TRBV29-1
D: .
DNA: TGCAGCGTTGAATTTTCCAAGAGCGTCTATGGCTACACCTTC
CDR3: CSVEFSKSVYGYTF

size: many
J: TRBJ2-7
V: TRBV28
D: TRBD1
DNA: TGTGCCAGCAGACGACAGGGGGCCTCCTACGAGCAGTACTTC
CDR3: CASRRQGASYEQYF

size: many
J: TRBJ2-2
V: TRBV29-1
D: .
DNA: TGCAGCGTCATGCCCTGGGACGCCGGGGAGCTGTTTTTT
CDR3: CSVMPWDAGELFF

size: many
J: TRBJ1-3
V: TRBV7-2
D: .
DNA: TGTGCCAGCAGCTTAGGTCCCAACACTGGAAACACCATATATTTT
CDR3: CASSLGPNTGNTIYF

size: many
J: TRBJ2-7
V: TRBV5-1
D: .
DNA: TGCGCCAGCAGCCCCGACACCTCCTACGAGCAGTACTTC
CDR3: CASSPDTSYEQYF

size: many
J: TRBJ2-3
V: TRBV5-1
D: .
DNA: TGCGCCAGCAGCCCGGATATAGATACGCAGTATTTT
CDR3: CASSPDIDTQYF

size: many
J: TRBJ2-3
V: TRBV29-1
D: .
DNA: TGCAGCGTTGAAGATCGGAGCGGCCCCACAGATACGCAGTATTTT
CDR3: CSVEDRSGPTDTQYF

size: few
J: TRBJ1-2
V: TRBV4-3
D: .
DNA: TGCGCCAGCAGCCAAGACCGGGGCTATGGCTACACCTTC
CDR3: CASSQDRGYGYTF

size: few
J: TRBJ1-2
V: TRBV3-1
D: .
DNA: TGTGCCAGCAGCCAAGACGACGGGATCTATGGCTACACCTTC
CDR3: CASSQDDGIYGYTF

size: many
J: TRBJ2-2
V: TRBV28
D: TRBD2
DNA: TGTGCCAGCAGTCAACCGGGACTAGCGTCCGGGGAGCTGTTTTTT
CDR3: CASSQPGLASGELFF

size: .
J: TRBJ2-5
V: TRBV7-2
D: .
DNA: TGTGCCAGCAGCACCACCGGCTACGGGGAGACCCAGTACTTC
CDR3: CASSTTGYGETQYF

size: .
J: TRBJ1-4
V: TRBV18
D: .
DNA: TGTGCCAGCTCACGCACCCCCCGCAGGGGCGCAGATGAAAAACTGTTTTTT
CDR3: CASSRTPRRGADEKLFF

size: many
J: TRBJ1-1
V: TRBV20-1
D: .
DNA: TGCAGTGCTAGATCCCCGGACAGTTTTGAAGCTTTCTTT
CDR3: CSARSPDSFEAFF

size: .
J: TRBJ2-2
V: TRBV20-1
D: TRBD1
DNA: TGCAGTGCTGCTGGGACAGTCACCGGGGAGCTGTTTTTT
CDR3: CSAAGTVTGELFF

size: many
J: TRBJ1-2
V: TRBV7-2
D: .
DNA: TGTGCCAGCAGCTTAGGGCTCCTTAACTATGGCTACACCTTC
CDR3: CASSLGLLNYGYTF

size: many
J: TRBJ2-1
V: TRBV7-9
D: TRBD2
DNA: TGTGCCAGCAGGCCCCCGGGGGCGCAGACTAGCGGGAGAGTATATAGTGAGCAGTTCTTC
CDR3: CASRPPGAQTSGRVYSEQFF

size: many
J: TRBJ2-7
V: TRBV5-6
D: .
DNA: TGTGCCAGCAGCTACCTCAGCGGCGAGCTCTACGAGCAGTACTTC
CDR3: CASSYLSGELYEQYF

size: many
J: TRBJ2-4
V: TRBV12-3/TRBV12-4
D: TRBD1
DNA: TGTGCCAGCAGGGCGAAGTTGACAGGGTTCGGCATTCAGTACTTC
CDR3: CASRAKLTGFGIQYF

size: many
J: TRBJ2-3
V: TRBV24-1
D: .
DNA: TGTGCCACCAGTGTCGGGGGTGCAGATACGCAGTATTTT
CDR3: CATSVGGADTQYF

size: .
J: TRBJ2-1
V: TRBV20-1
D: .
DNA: TGCAGTCATCCAGGGGATAGCTCCTACAATGAGCAGTTCTTC
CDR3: CSHPGDSSYNEQFF

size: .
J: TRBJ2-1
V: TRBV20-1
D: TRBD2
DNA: TGCAGTGCTAGAGCACTAGCGGCTAAGTACAATGAGCAGTTCTTC
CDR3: CSARALAAKYNEQFF

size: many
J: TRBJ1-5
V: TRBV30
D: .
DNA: TGTGCCTGGAGTGTAAGCCAGGGGTCGAATCAGCCCCAGCATTTT
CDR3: CAWSVSQGSNQPQHF

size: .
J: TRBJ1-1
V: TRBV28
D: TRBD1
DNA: TGTGCCAGCACCTTGACAGGGGTGAACACTGAAGCTTTCTTT
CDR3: CASTLTGVNTEAFF